This TCR beta chain emerged from a study of T cell repertoires in cytomegalovirus infection. Looking at the study overall: Used in the study were CMV epitopes, some recently identified and HLA-C-restricted, others well-studied and HLA-B-restricted. Evidence of both CMV infection and a matching HLA type came from public TCR beta signatures.

Study-wide points: CMV-specific HLA-C-restricted TCR beta clonotypes dominated the ex vivo response. Based on cumulative public TCR beta family frequency, carriers of CMV plus the relevant HLA were identified.

TCRdb processed the reads anew with MiXCR; each CDR3 protein has one entry. The sample lists some 940,000 distinct CDR3 sequences; around a third were seen once. V gave up 2 bases and J gave up 6 bases, with 16 bases separating them. Germline V gene sequence: CDR1 SEHNR, CDR2 FQNEAQ (reference sequence). This CDR3 is 15 amino acids long. This clonotype was seen a handful of times. The antigen remains unidentified. The chain is built from TRBV7-9 and TRBJ1-2, with unresolved D. The source is a human donor in good health (CMV status not recorded). Some clones in this sample may be carry-over from other donors' samples. The source was cultured CD8+ T cells from PBMCs, collected from culture after CMV antigen stimulation. In nucleotides, the CDR3 is TGTGCCAGCAGCTTAATCACGACGACTCTCGATGGCTACACCTTC. As protein: CASSLITTTLDGYTF.